This TCR beta chain was recorded in a study of T cells in Graves' hyperthyroidism and ophthalmopathy. Study-level background: Peripheral blood draws took place at initial diagnosis, ahead of any treatment.

This clonotype was observed at least ten times. Its antigen remains unknown. An end of the junction does not agree with germline; a read error may underlie this. Study-level findings and limits: Most thyroid clonotypes that were expanded above 0.001 also turned up in blood. Before onset, ophthalmopathy was predicted by the model a median around 6.5 months earlier.

There were TCR beta CDR3 regions amplified from RNA transcripts. The TCR CDR3 was amplified in a first-round RT-PCR using the HTBI primer set. From the multiplex PCR reads, TCRdb called clonotypes with MiXCR, one entry per CDR3 protein. Of hundreds of thousands of distinct CDR3 sequences listed, 14% to 15% are singletons. This receptor was taken from a woman aged 40 to 49 with Graves' ophthalmopathy. Sequencing input: blood.

CDR3 bases: TGTGCTAGCAGCCCCGTGGGTAGCGGGAGATCAGAGACCCAGTACTTC. This encodes CASSPVGSGRSETQYF. V and J are TRBV7-7 and TRBJ2-5; 9 positions match TRBD2. This CDR3 is built from 16 residues. Germline CDR1 is SSHAT and CDR2 is FNYEAQ (reference sequence). Complete variable domain (other parts from reference TRBV7-7 and TRBJ2-5): GAGVSQSPRYKVTKRGQDVTLRCDPISSHATLYWYQQALGQGPEFLTYFNYEAQPDKSGLPSDRFSAERPEGSISTLTIQRTEQRDSAMYRCASSPVGSGRSETQYFGPGTRLLVL.